The rows below give T cell receptor beta chains drawn from one sample of a study of blood T cell repertoires in COVID-19. Clones were read by immunoSEQ multiplex PCR, and TCRdb kept only the in-frame ones, dropping some. The data contain tens of thousands of clones, 75% to 80% of them seen just once; the ten biggest clones take up over 5.5%. Sequenced input: peripheral blood. Receptors were obtained from a man in his 70s with COVID-19, enrolled during active disease. Both conserved end residues are part of each CDR3. The order of the fields is D gene, clone size, J gene, V gene, CDR3 protein, CDR3 DNA. The D gene is left open where the match is weak. Some rows have no size entry. The others give once, few or many, or a class for an expanded clone.

>TRBD2|few|TRBJ2-1|TRBV2
CASSGVSGRKIYNEQFF
TGTGCCAGCAGTGGGGTAAGCGGGAGGAAGATATACAATGAGCAGTTCTTC
>NA|NA|TRBJ1-5|TRBV4-2
CASSQDHSNQPQHF
TGTGCCAGCAGCCAAGACCATAGCAATCAGCCCCAGCATTTT
>NA|NA|TRBJ2-3|TRBV24-1
CATARGHKVQGSSTDTQYF
TGTGCCACCGCCCGCGGACATAAGGTGCAGGGGTCTAGCACAGATACGCAGTATTTT
>TRBD1|NA|TRBJ2-1|TRBV6-5
CASSGTGANEQFF
TGTGCCAGCTCCGGGACAGGGGCCAATGAGCAGTTCTTC
>TRBD2|many|TRBJ2-1|TRBV14
CASSRGLAGVGDEQFF
TGTGCCAGCAGCCGAGGACTAGCGGGAGTGGGGGATGAGCAGTTCTTC
>NA|NA|TRBJ1-4|TRBV6-6
CASSRGLTNEKLFF
TGTGCCAGCAGCCGCGGGCTAACTAATGAAAAACTGTTTTTT
>NA|NA|TRBJ1-4|TRBV6-5
CASSRQQNEKLFF
TGTGCCAGCAGCCGCCAACAGAATGAAAAACTGTTTTTT
>NA|few|TRBJ2-3|TRBV6-2/TRBV6-3
CASSYVQSLHF
TGTGCCAGCAGTTACGTGCAATCCCTACATTTT
>NA|NA|TRBJ2-7|TRBV21-1
CASSDTGTPPYEQYF
TGTGCCAGCAGTGACACCGGGACTCCTCCCTACGAGCAGTACTTC
>NA|NA|TRBJ1-1|TRBV6-5
CASSKGGGRTEAFF
TGTGCCAGCAGTAAGGGGGGCGGGAGGACTGAAGCTTTCTTT
>TRBD1|once|TRBJ1-4|TRBV2
CASSEVGTGGEKLFF
TGTGCCAGCAGTGAAGTGGGGACAGGGGGTGAAAAACTGTTTTTT
>TRBD2|NA|TRBJ2-3|TRBV18
CASSPRTSRNTDTQYF
TGTGCCAGCTCACCACGGACTAGCAGGAACACAGATACGCAGTATTTT
>TRBD1|NA|TRBJ1-5|TRBV6-2/TRBV6-3
CASSQGQVRNQPQHF
TGTGCCAGCAGCCAAGGACAGGTCCGCAATCAGCCCCAGCATTTT
>NA|few|TRBJ1-2|TRBV18
CASSPDAGNYGYTF
TGTGCCAGCTCACCAGATGCGGGTAACTATGGCTACACCTTC
>NA|once|TRBJ1-2|TRBV5-1
CASSVNSGGYTF
TGCGCCAGCAGCGTTAACTCGGGTGGCTACACCTTC
>TRBD1|many|TRBJ2-2|TRBV19
CASIPRQGYTGELFF
TGTGCCAGTATTCCCCGACAGGGCTACACCGGGGAGCTGTTTTTT
>NA|few|TRBJ1-5|TRBV4-1
CASSPQGGLQPQHF
TGCGCCAGCAGCCCTCAGGGTGGTCTTCAGCCCCAGCATTTT
>NA|NA|TRBJ1-5|TRBV9
CASSVEPSVWGGWSQPQHF
TGTGCCAGCAGCGTAGAGCCAAGTGTCTGGGGGGGGTGGTCTCAGCCCCAGCATTTT
>TRBD1|NA|TRBJ2-2|TRBV19
CASKGQGNKGELFF
TGTGCCAGTAAAGGACAGGGTAATAAAGGGGAGCTGTTTTTT
>NA|NA|TRBJ1-4|TRBV12-3/TRBV12-4
CASTVLANEKLFF
TGTGCCAGCACGGTGTTAGCTAATGAAAAACTGTTTTTT
>NA|NA|TRBJ2-7|TRBV6-5
CASSYGGLGEQYF
TGTGCCAGCAGTTATGGGGGGTTGGGCGAGCAGTACTTC
>NA|NA|TRBJ1-2|TRBV28
CASSTGGYGYTF
TGTGCCAGTTCGACAGGCGGCTATGGCTACACCTTC
>NA|NA|TRBJ1-1|TRBV2
CASRRQGIGTEAFF
TGTGCCAGCAGACGTCAGGGAATCGGCACTGAAGCTTTCTTT
>NA|NA|TRBJ2-7|TRBV4-3
CASSQDFGLQQGGRYEQYF
TGCGCCAGCAGCCAAGATTTTGGGCTACAACAGGGTGGAAGGTACGAGCAGTACTTC
>NA|NA|TRBJ1-1|TRBV3-1/TRBV3-2
CASSQAPGRGTEAFF
TGTGCCAGCAGCCAAGCCCCAGGGAGGGGCACTGAAGCTTTCTTT
>NA|once|TRBJ2-1|TRBV11-3
CASSPRNGGANEQFF
TGTGCCAGCAGCCCTCGTAATGGAGGCGCCAATGAGCAGTTCTTC
>NA|NA|TRBJ1-6|TRBV6-2/TRBV6-3
CASSSTGWPAGYSPLHF
TGTGCCAGCAGTTCTACAGGTTGGCCGGCCGGATATTCACCCCTCCACTTT
>NA|NA|TRBJ2-1|TRBV5-6
CASSPESSYNEQFF
TGTGCCAGCAGCCCGGAGAGCTCCTACAATGAGCAGTTCTTC
>TRBD1|NA|TRBJ1-1|TRBV29-1
CSARDRGPSEAFF
TGCAGCGCCAGGGACAGGGGGCCTTCTGAAGCTTTCTTT
>TRBD2|NA|TRBJ2-7|TRBV3-1/TRBV3-2
CAPTEILGLAGEYEQYF
TGTGCCCCCACAGAGATCCTGGGACTAGCGGGAGAGTACGAGCAGTACTTC
>TRBD1|NA|TRBJ1-2|TRBV6-5
CASRPGTGGFYGYTF
TGTGCCAGCAGGCCTGGGACAGGGGGCTTCTATGGCTACACCTTC